A single sample is the source of the 3 T cell receptor beta chains below, sequenced in a study of blood T cell repertoires in COVID-19. The protocol was immunoSEQ multiplex PCR, while the TCRdb copy is restricted to in-frame clones and leaves out a portion. The sample records 150,000 to 200,000 clones, 81% being singletons. The sequencing sample was made of peripheral blood. These receptors came from a man aged 60 to 75 with active or convalescent COVID-19.

The chain couples TRBV5-4 to TRBJ2-3, with D tentatively TRBD1 (6 bases). Germline values: CDR1 SGHNT, CDR2 YYREEE (reference sequence). The CDR3 extends over 17 amino acids. Trimming pared 5 bases from V and 0 bases from J, leaving 19 bases between. CDR3 in amino acids: CASSPPPGHPSTDTQYF. The CDR3 coding sequence is TGTGCCAGCAGTCCCCCTCCGGGACACCCGAGCACAGATACGCAGTATTTT.

This chain uses TRBV5-1 with TRBJ1-1; no reliable D call. This CDR3 region has 13 residues. V was pared by 1 base and J by 1 base, with 5 bases between. Per the germline V gene, CDR1 is SGHRS and CDR2 is YFSETQ. The CDR3: CASSLSWNTEAFF. CDR3 bases: TGCGCCAGCAGCTTGTCGTGGAACACTGAAGCTTTCTTT.

The chain employs TRBV27 and TRBJ2-5; possibly TRBD1 for D (5 bases). CDR1 and CDR2 from the germline V gene are MNHEY and SMNVEV (reference sequence). This CDR3 is 15 amino acids long. Trimming left V 5 bases short and J 5 bases short, with 18 bases between. The CDR3 region is CASSAPVGLVETQYF. The DNA of the CDR3 is TGTGCCAGCAGTGCCCCGGTGGGGCTGGTTGAGACCCAGTACTTC.